The next 22 T cell receptor beta chains were all read from a single sample in a study of blood T cells in healthy people across ages. The second PCR ran roughly 6 to 11 cycles with a sample-barcoded 5' primer and J-beta primers. TCRdb passed the 5' RACE reads through MiXCR, listing each CDR3 protein once. The data contain fewer than 1,200,000 distinct CDR3 sequences, under 30% of them singletons. The sample was also reused in another study, on T cells of mothers and their children.

The sample consisted of blood. The receptors derive from a girl aged 2-15 years in good health.

This clonotype was counted only a few times. This chain connects TRBV29-1 to TRBJ1-4; 7 bases match TRBD1. From germline, CDR1 is SQVTM and CDR2 ANQGSEA. This CDR3 has 12 residues. V dropped 1 base and J dropped 12; count of bases not matched to a gene: 5. The CDR3 coding sequence is TGCAGCGTTGAAGCCCTTACAGGGGAACTGTTTTTT. Translated: CSVEALTGELFF.

The gene calls are TRBV11-2 and TRBJ2-5; no firm D call. Trimming pared 0 bases from V and 5 bases from J, leaving 16 bases between. CDR3 length: 16 amino acids. From germline, CDR1 is SGHAT and CDR2 FQNNGV. The CDR3 sequence is CASSLEPSHLTETQYF. In nucleotides, the CDR3 is TGTGCCAGCAGCTTAGAACCATCCCATCTCACGGAGACCCAGTACTTC. Variable domain in full (rest from reference TRBV11-2 and TRBJ2-5): EAGVAQSPRYKIIEKRQSVAFWCNPISGHATLYWYQQILGQGPKLLIQFQNNGVVDDSQLPKDRFSAERLKGVDSTLKIQPAKLEDSAVYLCASSLEPSHLTETQYFGPGTRLLVL.

The table lists this clonotype with a few counts. V and J are TRBV28 and TRBJ2-5; D possibly corresponds to TRBD2 (5 bases). V shed 5 bases and J shed 5 bases, with 18 bases lying between them. The CDR3 is made up of 15 amino acids. Germline V gene sequence: CDR1 MDHEN, CDR2 SYDVKM. CDR3 loop: CASSPQLEITETQYF. The CDR3 nucleotides are TGTGCCAGCAGTCCACAACTAGAAATTACGGAGACCCAGTACTTC. The whole variable domain, remainder taken from reference TRBV28 and TRBJ2-5, is DVKVTQSSRYLVKRTGEKVFLECVQDMDHENMFWYRQDPGLGLRLIYFSYDVKMKEKGDIPEGYSVSREKKERFSLILESASTNQTSMYLCASSPQLEITETQYFGPGTRLLVL.

This clonotype showed up just a few times. The genes are TRBV29-1 and TRBJ2-4; TRBD2 might be the D (5 bases). CDR3 length: 14 residues. Trimming removed 0 bases from V and 11 bases from J, with 17 bases in between. Looked up from germline, CDR1 is SQVTM and CDR2 is ANQGSEA. CDR3 DNA sequence: TGCAGCGTTGAAGATCATTTTGAGGGATACGTTCAGTACTTC. It is translated as CSVEDHFEGYVQYF.

The gene calls are TRBV12-3 or TRBV12-4 and TRBJ2-2, with 8 bases that match TRBD1. With V trimmed by 5 bases and J by 5 bases, 7 bases remained unmatched. The length of the CDR3 is 15 residues. CDR3 in amino acids: CASSAWTGSTGELFF. DNA of the CDR3: TGTGCCAGCAGTGCCTGGACAGGGTCAACCGGGGAGCTGTTTTTT.

The CDR3 DNA is TGTGCCAGCAGCCAAGAGGTGGGGCGGTACACTGAAGCTTTCTTT. Protein sequence: CASSQEVGRYTEAFF. This chain uses TRBV4-2 with TRBJ1-1, with D tentatively TRBD1 (5 bases). CDR3 length: 15 amino acids. Trimming took off 0 bases at V and 3 bases at J, with 11 bases between the two ends. Per the germline V gene, CDR1 is LGHNA and CDR2 is YNFKEQ.

The V and J genes are TRBV20-1 and TRBJ2-1, with TRBD2 matching over 7 bases. Germline CDR1 is DFQATT and CDR2 is SNEGSKA (reference sequence). V shed 5 bases, J shed 4 bases, and the junction held 5 bases outside the gene matches. CDR3 length: 13 residues. The CDR3 loop is CSAGGLSYNEQFF. The CDR3 DNA reads as TGCAGTGCTGGGGGACTATCTTACAATGAGCAGTTCTTC.

V usage is TRBV29-1 and J usage is TRBJ1-2, with D unclear. Germline-derived CDR1 and CDR2 are SQVTM and ANQGSEA. The V gene lost 4 bases and the J gene lost 8 bases, with 23 bases spanning the gap. The CDR3 runs to 15 residues. CDR3 in amino acids: CSVVDVIRDLPGYTF. The CDR3 DNA reads TGCAGCGTTGTCGACGTAATACGGGATCTGCCCGGCTACACCTTC.

The chain employs TRBV24-1 and TRBJ2-3; D possibly corresponds to TRBD2 (6 bases). Germline-derived CDR1 and CDR2 are KGHDR and SFDVKD. Deletions cut 2 bases from V and 1 base from J, with 12 bases between. This CDR3 spans 16 amino acids. The CDR3 sequence: CATSDYFQRGTDTQYF. CDR3 nucleotides: TGTGCCACCAGTGATTACTTCCAGCGGGGCACAGATACGCAGTATTTT.

This clonotype appeared a single time. This chain uses TRBV4-1 with TRBJ2-5; the match to TRBD2 covers 7 bases. The J call may not be correct, given that the DNA end is closer to TRBJ2-1. This CDR3 is built from 16 residues. From germline, CDR1 is MGHRA and CDR2 YSYEKL. The DNA for the CDR3 is TGCGCCAGCAGCCAAGCGGGGGGACGGGCGAGAGGTGAGCAGTTCTTC. This sequence encodes CASSQAGGRARGEQFF.

This clonotype has only a few counts. The genes are TRBV5-1 and TRBJ1-4; a weak D match, TRBD1 (6 bases). The ends were cut back, 4 bases at V and 6 bases at J, with 16 bases in the middle. Germline CDR1 and CDR2: SGHRS and YFSETQ. CDR3 length: 15 amino acids. CDR3 in amino acids: CASSTGQILYEKLFF. The CDR3 bases are TGCGCCAGCAGCACCGGACAGATCCTATATGAAAAACTGTTTTTT.

V and J are TRBV15 and TRBJ2-3; no clear D gene. CDR1 is LNHNV and CDR2 is YYDKDF in the germline V gene (reference sequence). The CDR3 runs 11 residues. V was shortened by 1 base and J by 8 bases, with 4 bases between the two germline ends. CDR3: CATSRGVTQYF. The CDR3 DNA reads as TGTGCCACCAGCAGAGGAGTTACGCAGTATTTT.

This clonotype appeared a few times. The chain uses TRBV10-3 and TRBJ2-6, with D possibly matching TRBD1 (5 bases). The germline V and J ends were trimmed by 9 bases and 0 bases, with 18 bases remaining between them. This CDR3 contains 17 residues. Germline CDR1 ENHRY, CDR2 SYGVKD. The CDR3 sequence: CAIKPTGALSGANVLTF. The CDR3 coding sequence is TGTGCCATAAAACCAACAGGAGCCCTCTCTGGGGCCAACGTCCTGACTTTC.

The J gene is TRBJ1-4, the V gene TRBV25-1, with D perhaps TRBD1 (6 bases). V was cut by 3 bases and J by 8 bases, with 13 bases left in between. There are 14 residues in the CDR3. Per the germline V gene, CDR1 is MGHDK and CDR2 is SYGVNS. CDR3 in amino acids: CASSDPAGAEKLFF. CDR3 nucleotides: TGTGCCAGCAGTGATCCGGCAGGGGCGGAAAAACTGTTTTTT. The full variable domain, in which reference TRBV25-1 and TRBJ1-4 provide the parts outside the CDR3, is EADIYQTPRYLVIGTGKKITLECSQTMGHDKMYWYQQDPGMELHLIHYSYGVNSTEKGDLSSESTVSRIRTEHFPLTLESARPSHTSQYLCASSDPAGAEKLFFGSGTQLSVL.

The chain employs TRBV6-6 and TRBJ2-5; 9 bases are shared with TRBD2. CDR3 length equals 13 residues. V trimming: 8 bases; J trimming: 5 bases; junction bases outside the gene matches: 6. Per germline, CDR1 MNHNY and CDR2 SVGAGI (reference sequence). The CDR3: CASRGGGVETQYF. CDR3 DNA: TGTGCCAGCCGGGGCGGGGGGGTCGAGACCCAGTACTTC.

This clonotype was seen a handful of times. This rearrangement joins TRBV12-3 or TRBV12-4 to TRBJ1-4; perhaps TRBD1 as D (6 bases). V was pared by 3 bases and J by 9 bases, with 11 bases between. The CDR3 extends over 13 amino acids. The CDR3 coding sequence is TGTGCCAGCAGTTTCTTACAGGGACAAAAACTGTTTTTT. Translating gives CASSFLQGQKLFF.

This clonotype was seen only a few times. This rearrangement joins TRBV20-1 to TRBJ2-5, with D perhaps matching TRBD1 (5 bases). CDR1 and CDR2 from the germline V gene are DFQATT and SNEGSKA (reference sequence). The V and J ends lost 5 bases and 3 bases respectively, with 13 bases between them. This CDR3 is 13 amino acids long. The CDR3 DNA reads TGCAGTGCTTCGGACATAATGGAAGAGACCCAGTACTTC. Its translation: CSASDIMEETQYF.

J is TRBJ2-1 and V is TRBV7-3; the D is unclear. In germline, CDR1 is SGHTA, CDR2 FQGTGA. The CDR3 length is 13 residues. V was shortened by 1 base and J by 6 bases, with 7 bases between the two germline ends. The CDR3 reads CASSLMYLNEQFF. The CDR3, as DNA: TGTGCCAGCAGCTTAATGTATCTCAATGAGCAGTTCTTC.

This CDR3 is CASSLGPRTETQYF. The CDR3, as DNA: TGTGCCAGCAGTCTCGGGCCCCGAACGGAGACCCAGTACTTC. The chain employs TRBV12-3 or TRBV12-4 and TRBJ2-5; unclear D gene. CDR3 size: 14 residues. Trimming removed 5 bases at V and 5 bases at J, with 15 bases between.

The chain combines TRBV20-1 with TRBJ2-7, with D unclear. CDR1 DFQATT and CDR2 SNEGSKA come from the germline V gene (reference sequence). V lost 0 bases and J 3 bases, leaving 12 bases between the germline ends. This CDR3 is built from 14 residues. The CDR3 loop reads CSARDDGDGYEQYF. The CDR3 DNA reads TGCAGTGCTAGAGATGATGGGGATGGCTACGAGCAGTACTTC.

The rearrangement joins TRBV7-3 to TRBJ2-2; D perhaps matches TRBD1 (5 bases). V lost 4 bases and J 7 bases, leaving 10 bases between the germline ends. The germline V gene has CDR1 SGHTA and CDR2 FQGTGA. The CDR3 loop spans 13 amino acids. The DNA for the CDR3 is TGTGCCAGCAGCTCGGACACTCTCGGGGAGCTGTTTTTT. Amino acid sequence: CASSSDTLGELFF.

This clonotype was seen a handful of times. V gene TRBV4-1 combines with J gene TRBJ2-5; 10 bases map to TRBD2. The assigned J gene may be wrong: the sequence end matches TRBJ2-7 better. Germline V gene sequence: CDR1 MGHRA, CDR2 YSYEKL. CDR3 length: 16 residues. CDR3 in amino acids: CASSQNSGGSSYEQYF. As DNA, the CDR3 is TGCGCCAGCAGCCAAAATAGCGGGGGGAGCTCCTACGAGCAGTACTTC.